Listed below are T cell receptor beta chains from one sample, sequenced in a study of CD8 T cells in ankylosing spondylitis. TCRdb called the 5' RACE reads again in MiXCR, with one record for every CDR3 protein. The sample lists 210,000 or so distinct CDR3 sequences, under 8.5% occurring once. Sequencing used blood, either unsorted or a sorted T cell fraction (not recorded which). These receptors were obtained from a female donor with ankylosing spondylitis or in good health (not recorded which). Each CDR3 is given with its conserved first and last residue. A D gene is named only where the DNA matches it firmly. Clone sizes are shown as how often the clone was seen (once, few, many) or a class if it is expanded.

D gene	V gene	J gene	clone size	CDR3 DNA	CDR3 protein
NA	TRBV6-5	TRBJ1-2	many	TGTGCCAGCAGTTACGGGCCAGACTATGGCTACACCTTC	CASSYGPDYGYTF
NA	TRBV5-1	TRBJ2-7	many	TGCGCCAGCAGCGTGGACAGTCCCCAGGAGCAGTACTTC	CASSVDSPQEQYF
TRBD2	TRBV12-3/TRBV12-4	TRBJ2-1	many	TGTGCCAGCACCCCCTCAGGGACTAGCGGGAGATTTTACAATGAGCAGTTCTTC	CASTPSGTSGRFYNEQFF
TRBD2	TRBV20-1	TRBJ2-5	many	TGCAGTGTCAGATCCGGGAGGGCCCAAGAGACCCAGTACTTC	CSVRSGRAQETQYF
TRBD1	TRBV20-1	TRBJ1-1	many	TGCAGTGCCCGGGACAGGCTGAACACTGAAGCTTTCTTT	CSARDRLNTEAFF
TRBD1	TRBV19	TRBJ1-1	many	TGTGCCAGTAGTAGGACAGGGGCCACTGAAGCTTTCTTT	CASSRTGATEAFF
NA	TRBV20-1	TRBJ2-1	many	TGCAGTGCCCCAGCCGCGGCAAGCTCCTACAATGAGCAGTTCTTC	CSAPAAASSYNEQFF
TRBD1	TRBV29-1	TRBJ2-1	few	TGCAGCGGTACAGGGGGGAATGAGCAGTTCTTC	CSGTGGNEQFF
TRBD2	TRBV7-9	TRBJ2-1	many	TGTGCCAGCAGCTTAGTAGCGGGAGTTGGCCATGAGCAGTTCTTC	CASSLVAGVGHEQFF
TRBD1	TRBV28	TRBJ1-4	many	TGTGCCAGCAGCCCTGGGACAGGGGGGAATGAAAAACTGTTTTTT	CASSPGTGGNEKLFF
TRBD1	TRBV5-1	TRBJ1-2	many	TGCGCCAGCAGCTCAGCACAGGGGCGGGTTGGCTATGGCTACACCTTC	CASSSAQGRVGYGYTF
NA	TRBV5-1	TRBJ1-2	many	TGCGCCAGCAGCTTGGGACTGGGCGCCGACTATGGCTACACCTTC	CASSLGLGADYGYTF
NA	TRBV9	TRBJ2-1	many	TGTGCCAGCAGCGCGACGCCGGGGCCGGGACACCAAAACGAGCAGTTCTTC	CASSATPGPGHQNEQFF
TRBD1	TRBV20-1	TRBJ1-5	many	TGCAGTGCTAGAGCCGTGACAGGGATTAACAATCAGCCCCAGCATTTT	CSARAVTGINNQPQHF
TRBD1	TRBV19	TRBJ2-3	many	TGTGCCAGTAGTCCGCAGGGGGCCGGCGCAGATACGCAGTATTTT	CASSPQGAGADTQYF